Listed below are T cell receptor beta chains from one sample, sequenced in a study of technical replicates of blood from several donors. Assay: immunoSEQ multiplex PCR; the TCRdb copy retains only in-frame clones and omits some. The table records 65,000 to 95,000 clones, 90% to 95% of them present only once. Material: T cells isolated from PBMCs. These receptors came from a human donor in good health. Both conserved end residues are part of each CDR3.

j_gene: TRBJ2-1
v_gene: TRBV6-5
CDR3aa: CASGAGGRDNEQFF

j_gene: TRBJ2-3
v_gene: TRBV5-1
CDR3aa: CASSSPGRAGTDTQYF

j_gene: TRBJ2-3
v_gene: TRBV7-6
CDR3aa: CASSPSGNTDTQYF

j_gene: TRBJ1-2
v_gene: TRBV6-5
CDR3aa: CASSLQGKDGYTF

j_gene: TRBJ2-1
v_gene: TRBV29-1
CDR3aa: CSATTGDWQFF

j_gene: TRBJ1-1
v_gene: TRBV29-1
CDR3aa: CSVRGWPDEAFF

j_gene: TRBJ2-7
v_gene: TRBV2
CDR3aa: CASVGLAGGRYEQYF

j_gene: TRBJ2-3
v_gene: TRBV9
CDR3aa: CASSGAGALADTQYF

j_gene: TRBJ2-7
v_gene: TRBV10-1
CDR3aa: CASSEDRGGYEQYF

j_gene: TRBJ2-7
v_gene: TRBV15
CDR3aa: CATSRDSGERDDEQYF

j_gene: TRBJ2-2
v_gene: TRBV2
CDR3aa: CASTQGYGGRNTGELFF

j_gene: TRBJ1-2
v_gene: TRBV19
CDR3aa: CASSPTGTGVIYGYTF

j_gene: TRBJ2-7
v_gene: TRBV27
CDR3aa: CASSLRYIGTSGNSPYEQYF

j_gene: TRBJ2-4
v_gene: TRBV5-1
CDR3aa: CASSSGGATKNIQYF

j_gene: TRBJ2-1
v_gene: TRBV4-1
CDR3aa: CASSLSTSGGANEQFF

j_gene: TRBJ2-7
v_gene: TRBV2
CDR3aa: CASTLAPGYEQYF

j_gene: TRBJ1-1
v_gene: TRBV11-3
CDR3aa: CASSGGGYTEAFF

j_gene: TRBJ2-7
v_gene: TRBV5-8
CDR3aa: CASSLGRDLLSQYF

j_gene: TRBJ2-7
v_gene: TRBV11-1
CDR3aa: CASSRSLAGVGEQYF

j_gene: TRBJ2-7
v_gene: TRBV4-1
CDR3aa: CASSQVDMGAGGGQYF

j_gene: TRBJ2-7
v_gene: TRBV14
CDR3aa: CASSPLSTSGSGEQYF

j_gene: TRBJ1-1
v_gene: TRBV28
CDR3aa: CASKEGTEAFF

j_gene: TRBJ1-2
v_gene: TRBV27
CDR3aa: CASSLDSNYGYTF

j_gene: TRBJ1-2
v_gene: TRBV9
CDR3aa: CASSPTRQPYGYTF

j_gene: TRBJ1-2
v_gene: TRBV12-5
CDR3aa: CASGLVPPGGYTF

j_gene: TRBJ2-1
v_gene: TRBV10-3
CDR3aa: CAIRTRTLAGGPHNEQFF

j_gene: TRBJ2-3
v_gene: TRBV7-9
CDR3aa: CASSLGRLAGTDTQYF

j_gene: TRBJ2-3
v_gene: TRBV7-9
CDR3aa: CASSLGMLAGAGTQYF

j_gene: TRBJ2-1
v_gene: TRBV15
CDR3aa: CATKKELAGNEQFF

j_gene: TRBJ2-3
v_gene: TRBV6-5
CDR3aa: CASSYSRADTQYF

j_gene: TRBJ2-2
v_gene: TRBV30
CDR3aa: CAWRHRNTGELFF

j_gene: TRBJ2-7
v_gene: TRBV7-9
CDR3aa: CASSPSGRSYEQYF

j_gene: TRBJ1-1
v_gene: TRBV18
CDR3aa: CASSGDMNTEAFF

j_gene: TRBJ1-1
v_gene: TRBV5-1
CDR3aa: CASSLAGTGFVGEAFF

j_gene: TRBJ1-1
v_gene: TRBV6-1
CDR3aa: CASSEIQGLEAFF

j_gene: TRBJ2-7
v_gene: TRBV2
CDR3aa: CASSEGTGWEDEQYF

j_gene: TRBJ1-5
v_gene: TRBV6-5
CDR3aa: CASSYQQGDQPQHF

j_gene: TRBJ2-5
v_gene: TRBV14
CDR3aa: CASSQDISLRGFQETQYF

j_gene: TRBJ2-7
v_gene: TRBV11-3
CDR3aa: CASSLLPQGSGEQYF

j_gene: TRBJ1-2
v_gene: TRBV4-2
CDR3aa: CASSQDNAGGGYTF

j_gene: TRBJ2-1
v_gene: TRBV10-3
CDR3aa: CAISGNSGGGLNEQFF

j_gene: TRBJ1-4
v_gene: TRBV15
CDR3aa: CATSRDPRTNEKLFF

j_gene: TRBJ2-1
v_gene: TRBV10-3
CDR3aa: CAISDENPRAGAEQFF

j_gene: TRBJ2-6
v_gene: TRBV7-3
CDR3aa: CASSPSSGGSGANVLTF